This T cell receptor (beta chain) was sequenced in a study of shared clonotypes between healthy human individuals. To note about this clone: Its antigen is unknown.

Overall study results and limits: Non-shared clonotypes displayed generation probabilities falling below those of clonotypes present in all four donors.

Those who donated were healthy HIV-negative adults, with no recent acute infections or vaccinations reported. Generated by immunoSEQ multiplex PCR, the TCRdb table keeps only in-frame clones and is missing some. Of fewer than 200,000 clones listed, 90% to 95% are singletons. Material: naive CD4+ T cells sorted from blood. Subset defined: CD45RA+ positively selected. The sequence was obtained from a young woman in good health.

The chain's CDR3 is CASSQRLRGKKNYGYTF. The DNA of the CDR3 is TGCGCCAGCAGCCAAAGGTTGAGGGGGAAAAAGAACTATGGCTACACCTTC. The gene calls are TRBV4-1 and TRBJ1-2; possible D gene TRBD1, 6 bases. In germline, CDR1 is MGHRA, CDR2 YSYEKL. The germline V and J ends were trimmed by 2 bases and 2 bases, with 18 bases remaining between them. The CDR3 sequence is 17 residues long.